The present T cell receptor (beta chain) was sequenced within a study of tumor-infiltrating lymphocytes in primary liver carcinoma. On the study more broadly: Roughly 3.65 to 8 million productive TCRbeta reads came from each sample, comparable across tissue types.

Germline V CDR1 and CDR2: MNHNS, SASEGT. Trimming left V 8 bases short and J 6 bases short, with 17 bases between. The CDR3 runs 14 residues. From unsorted bulk tissue weighing roughly 17-31 mg, DNA and RNA were co-extracted. Primary liver carcinoma, confirmed by histopathology, was surgically resected. Patients were treatment-naive with chronic HBV infection. A single count supports this clonotype. From 500 ng of total RNA, TCR beta-specific cDNA was reverse-transcribed using a constant-region primer. Modified slightly, ARM-PCR produced TCR beta libraries over three nested multiplex PCR rounds. The study ran its first two PCR rounds for nine to ten cycles each, using TRBV1-TRBV30 forward primers and a C-beta reverse primer. TCRdb passed the multiplex PCR reads through MiXCR, listing each CDR3 protein once. The sample includes around 81,000 distinct CDR3 sequences, 60% to 80% of them seen just once.

Sequencing was performed on liver tumor tissue from sampling region 4. Stated subset: tumor region T4, right-lateral pole. The chain combines TRBV6-1 with TRBJ2-1; D is undetermined. The sequence derives from a woman aged 60 to 75 with primary liver carcinoma and hepatitis B virus infection. In nucleotides, the CDR3 is TGTGCCAGCGGTCGCCTAGGTTCGTCCAATGAGCAGTTCTTC. Translating gives CASGRLGSSNEQFF.